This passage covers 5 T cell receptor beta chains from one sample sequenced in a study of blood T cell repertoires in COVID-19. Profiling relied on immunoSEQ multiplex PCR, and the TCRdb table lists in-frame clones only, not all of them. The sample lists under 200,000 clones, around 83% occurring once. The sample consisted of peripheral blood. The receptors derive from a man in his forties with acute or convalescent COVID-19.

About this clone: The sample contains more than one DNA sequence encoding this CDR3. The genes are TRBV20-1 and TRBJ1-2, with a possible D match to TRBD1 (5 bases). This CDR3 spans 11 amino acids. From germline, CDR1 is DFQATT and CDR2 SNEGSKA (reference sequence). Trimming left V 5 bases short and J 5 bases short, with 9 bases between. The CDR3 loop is CSAPGGYGYTF. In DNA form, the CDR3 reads TGCAGTGCTCCTGGGGGGTATGGCTACACCTTC.

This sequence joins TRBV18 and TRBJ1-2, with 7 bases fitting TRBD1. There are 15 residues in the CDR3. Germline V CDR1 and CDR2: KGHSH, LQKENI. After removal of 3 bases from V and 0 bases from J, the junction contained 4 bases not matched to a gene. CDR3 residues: CASSPGQSSNYGYTF. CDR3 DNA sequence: TGTGCCAGCTCACCGGGACAGTCCTCTAACTATGGCTACACCTTC.

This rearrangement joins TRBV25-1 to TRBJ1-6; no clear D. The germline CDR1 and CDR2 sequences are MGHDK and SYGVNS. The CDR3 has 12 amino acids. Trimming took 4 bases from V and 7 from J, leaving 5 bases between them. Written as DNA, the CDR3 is TGTGCCAGCAGTGTACAGAATTCACCCCTCCACTTT. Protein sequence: CASSVQNSPLHF.

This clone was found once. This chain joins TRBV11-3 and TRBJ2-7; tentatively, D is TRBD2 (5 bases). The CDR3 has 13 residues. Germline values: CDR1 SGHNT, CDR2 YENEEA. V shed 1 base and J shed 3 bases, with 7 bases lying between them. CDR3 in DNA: TGTGCCAGCAGCTTAGTACGGGACTACGAGCAGTACTTC. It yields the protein CASSLVRDYEQYF.

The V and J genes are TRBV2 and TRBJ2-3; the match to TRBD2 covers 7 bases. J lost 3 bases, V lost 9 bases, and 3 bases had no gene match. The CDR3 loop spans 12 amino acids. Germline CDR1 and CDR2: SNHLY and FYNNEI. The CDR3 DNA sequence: TGTGCCAGTCTTAGCGGGACAGATACGCAGTATTTT. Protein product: CASLSGTDTQYF.